Listed here are 27 T cell receptor beta chains from one sample, sequenced in a study of spatial heterogeneity in lung cancer. TCRdb recomputed calls from the 5' RACE reads with MiXCR, one row per CDR3 protein. The data show tens of thousands of distinct CDR3 sequences, about an eighth seen once. Time point indicated: sample taken at primary tumor resection. Tumor, nontumor lung or frozen PBMC supplied whole RNA, sequenced without sorting. This sample comprised PBMCs, obtained at surgery. Receptors originate from a male donor with early-stage non-small cell lung cancer.

This clonotype was seen many times. This chain uses TRBV25-1 with TRBJ1-1; perhaps TRBD1 as D (5 bases). There are 12 residues in the CDR3. Germline assignment: CDR1 MGHDK and CDR2 SYGVNS. V lost 1 base to trimming and J lost 11 bases, with 11 bases between them. The CDR3 nucleotides are TGTGCCAGCAGTGAATGGGGCAGGGACGCTTTCTTT. Its protein is CASSEWGRDAFF.

The chain has TRBV29-1 and TRBJ2-7; D not resolved. Germline V gene data show CDR1 as SQVTM and CDR2 as ANQGSEA. The V and J ends lost 6 bases and 3 bases respectively, with 9 bases between them. The CDR3 spans 11 residues. In DNA form, the CDR3 reads TGCAGCGTCCTGACGGGCTACGAGCAGTACTTC. It translates to CSVLTGYEQYF.

At least ten counts were recorded for this clonotype. This chain links TRBV15 with TRBJ1-1, with 7 bases fitting TRBD1. The trim removed 0 bases at V and 5 bases at J, leaving 18 bases unmatched. Germline assignment: CDR1 LNHNV and CDR2 YYDKDF (reference sequence). This CDR3 has 19 amino acids. The CDR3 loop reads CATSRDDWPNRDSSTEAFF. The DNA of the CDR3 is TGTGCCACCAGCAGAGATGATTGGCCGAACCGGGACAGTTCTACTGAAGCTTTCTTT.

This clonotype was recorded a few times. This sequence joins TRBV6-2 or TRBV6-3 and TRBJ1-1; 8 positions match TRBD1. This CDR3 contains 16 residues. V lost 2 bases, J lost 5 bases, and 10 bases stayed unmatched. From germline, CDR1 is MNHEY and CDR2 SVGEGT. The CDR3 is CASSYDGQGTRTEAFF. The CDR3 DNA is TGTGCCAGCAGTTACGACGGACAGGGAACTCGAACTGAAGCTTTCTTT.

The V call is TRBV14, the J call TRBJ2-5; D remains unclear. Looked up from germline, CDR1 is SGHDN and CDR2 is FVKESK. Trimming stripped 4 bases from V and 5 bases from J, with 8 bases between. The CDR3 length is 12 residues. CDR3 sequence reads: CASSPSRETQYF. The CDR3 bases are TGTGCCAGCAGCCCAAGCCGGGAGACCCAGTACTTC.

This clonotype was counted a few times. The chain combines TRBV18 with TRBJ1-2, with D possibly matching TRBD1 (5 bases). Trimming removed 3 bases at V and 1 base at J, with 21 bases between. This CDR3 has 18 amino acids. CDR1 and CDR2 (germline): KGHSH, LQKENI. CDR3 nucleotide sequence: TGTGCCAGCTCACCCTCCCCCGGCACCGGAGGGGTTAACTATGGCTACACCTTC. Translated: CASSPSPGTGGVNYGYTF.

This clonotype was observed a handful of times. The rearrangement links TRBV20-1 to TRBJ2-7; TRBD1 agrees at 7 bases. J lost 0 bases, V lost 0 bases, and 8 bases had no gene match. There are 16 residues in the CDR3. CDR1 is DFQATT and CDR2 is SNEGSKA in the germline V gene (reference sequence). CDR3 nucleotides: TGCAGTGCTAGAGATCGTAGGGGGCGAAGCTCCTACGAGCAGTACTTC. Amino acid sequence: CSARDRRGRSSYEQYF.

This clonotype was seen repeatedly, ten times or more. V usage is TRBV18 and J usage is TRBJ2-5; 7 nucleotides agree with TRBD2. The junction had 4 bases not matched to a gene; V was cut back by 3 bases and J by 0 bases. This CDR3 has 15 amino acids. CDR1 KGHSH and CDR2 LQKENI come from the germline V gene. The CDR3 DNA is TGTGCCAGCTCACCTTTGGCGGGAGACCAAGAGACCCAGTACTTC. Translation gives CASSPLAGDQETQYF.

This rearrangement joins TRBV4-1 to TRBJ2-2, with a tentative D call TRBD2 (6 bases). Trimming cost V 3 bases and J 4 bases, with 21 bases left between them. Germline loops: CDR1 MGHRA, CDR2 YSYEKL. This CDR3 spans 18 amino acids. Here the CDR3 reads CASSHRAEGPGGTGELFF. The CDR3 DNA follows: TGCGCCAGCAGCCACCGAGCGGAGGGGCCTGGGGGCACCGGGGAGCTGTTTTTT.

V gene TRBV20-1 combines with J gene TRBJ2-1, with 7 bases fitting TRBD1. Germline trimming cut 5 bases from V and 0 bases from J; bases unmatched to any gene: 7. This CDR3 region has 15 residues. Germline V gives CDR1 DFQATT, CDR2 SNEGSKA (reference sequence). DNA of the CDR3: TGCAGTGCTCCCAGGGGGTCTAACTCCTACAATGAGCAGTTCTTC. Protein: CSAPRGSNSYNEQFF.

This clonotype has only a few counts. The gene calls are TRBV6-1 and TRBJ2-7; 8 nucleotides line up with TRBD1. Germline V gene sequence: CDR1 MNHNS, CDR2 SASEGT. V shed 6 bases and J 2 bases; nucleotides not matched to a gene: 15. CDR3 size: 17 residues. As DNA, the CDR3 is TGTGCCAGCAGGGGTTTCAGGGGGCAAGATCCCACCTACGAGCAGTACTTC. Residues: CASRGFRGQDPTYEQYF.

This clonotype was seen many times. CDR3 sequence reads: CASSQDIDRYGYTF. The CDR3 bases are TGTGCCAGCAGCCAAGATATAGATCGGTATGGCTACACCTTC. The rearrangement links TRBV3-1 to TRBJ1-2; no firm D call. CDR3 length: 14 residues. Between the trimmed V and J ends, which lost 0 bases and 5 bases, there was a span of 10 bases. Germline V gene lookup returns CDR1 LGHDT and CDR2 YNNKEL (reference sequence).

V is TRBV7-8 and J is TRBJ2-2; D may match TRBD1 or TRBD2 (5 bases each). V lost 2 bases and J lost 4, with 17 bases in between. This CDR3 has 17 residues. From germline, CDR1 is SGHVS and CDR2 FQNEAQ. The CDR3 loop reads CASSLRDRGSGTGELFF. The DNA for the CDR3 is TGTGCCAGCAGCTTACGGGACCGAGGAAGCGGCACCGGGGAGCTGTTTTTT.

This clonotype was counted at least ten times. V gene TRBV7-8 combines with J gene TRBJ2-5, with 10 bases aligning to TRBD2. This CDR3 has 16 amino acids. J lost 5 bases, V lost 5 bases, and 11 bases had no gene match. Per germline, CDR1 SGHVS and CDR2 FQNEAQ. The CDR3 sequence: CASSAYSGRYPETQYF. The DNA of the CDR3 is TGTGCCAGCAGCGCCTATAGCGGGAGGTATCCTGAGACCCAGTACTTC.

This chain uses TRBV5-1 with TRBJ1-2; D call uncertain. Trimming took 0 bases from V and 2 from J, leaving 8 bases between them. The germline V gene encodes CDR1 SGHRS and CDR2 YFSETQ. The CDR3 has 14 residues. In nucleotides, the CDR3 is TGCGCCAGCAGCTTGGTAGGCGACAACTATGGCTACACCTTC. Protein sequence: CASSLVGDNYGYTF.

This clonotype was detected ten times or more. V and J are TRBV4-1 and TRBJ2-5; 11 bases agree with TRBD2. Germline CDR1 is MGHRA and CDR2 is YSYEKL. The CDR3 extends over 16 amino acids. Trimming at V came to 4 bases and at J to 0 bases, leaving 4 bases not matched to a gene. For the CDR3, the DNA is TGCGCCAGCAGCCCCGCGACTAGCGGGAACCAAGAGACCCAGTACTTC. This gives the protein CASSPATSGNQETQYF.

The chain couples TRBV24-1 to TRBJ2-1; 7 bases line up with TRBD1. Trimming removed 4 bases from V and 6 bases from J; junction bases left unmatched: 2. In germline, CDR1 is KGHDR, CDR2 SFDVKD. The CDR3 covers 13 residues. The CDR3 loop is CATSEYRGNEQFF. The CDR3 DNA is TGTGCCACCAGTGAGTACAGGGGCAATGAGCAGTTCTTC.

The sample holds many counts of this clonotype. A much larger clone differs by one base, so this may be a read error. The V call is TRBV28, the J call TRBJ1-1; no definite D call. V lost 7 bases and J 1 base, leaving 4 bases between the germline ends. Per the germline V gene, CDR1 is MDHEN and CDR2 is SYDVKM. The length of the CDR3 is 11 residues. Written as DNA, the CDR3 is TGTGCCAGCAAGGGGAACACTGAAGCTTTCTTT. Protein product: CASKGNTEAFF.

J is TRBJ1-4 and V is TRBV2; the D gene is possibly TRBD1 (6 bases). This CDR3 comprises 14 residues. Trimming took off 5 bases at V and 6 bases at J, with 13 bases between the two ends. The germline V gene has CDR1 SNHLY and CDR2 FYNNEI. The CDR3 loop is CASSWTVVDEKLFF. The CDR3 region has the DNA TGTGCCAGCAGTTGGACAGTGGTGGATGAAAAACTGTTTTTT.

V is TRBV19 and J is TRBJ1-5, with 7 bases identical to TRBD1. CDR1 and CDR2 (germline): LNHDA, SQIVND (reference sequence). Trimming cost V 10 bases and J 2 bases; bases outside gene matches: 8. The CDR3 consists of 14 residues. Written as DNA, the CDR3 is TGTGCCACCGTACAGGGGATGGGCAATCAGCCCCAGCATTTT. Translating it yields CATVQGMGNQPQHF.

This chain links TRBV20-1 with TRBJ1-6; a possible D gene is TRBD1 (5 bases). The V and J ends lost 5 bases and 3 bases respectively, with 11 bases between them. CDR3 length equals 14 residues. Germline assignment: CDR1 DFQATT and CDR2 SNEGSKA (reference sequence). The CDR3 DNA is TGCAGTGCTGGGCGGGGGGTCTATAATTCACCCCTCCACTTT. It yields the protein CSAGRGVYNSPLHF.

This clonotype was recorded at least ten times. V usage is TRBV2 and J usage is TRBJ2-5; 12 positions agree with TRBD2. Germline lookup yields CDR1 SNHLY and CDR2 FYNNEI. The CDR3 totals 15 residues. J gave up 0 bases and V 5 bases, and 1 base lay outside the gene matches. CDR3 sequence reads: CASSRTSGNQETQYF. For the CDR3, the DNA is TGTGCCAGCAGTCGGACTAGCGGGAACCAAGAGACCCAGTACTTC.

The table lists this clonotype with a few counts. The CDR3 protein is CASSQAGGLTEAFF. The CDR3 DNA is TGCGCCAGCAGCCAAGCAGGGGGCCTAACTGAAGCTTTCTTT. The V gene is TRBV4-1, the J gene TRBJ1-1; 8 bases fit TRBD1. The V gene's germline CDR1 is MGHRA and CDR2 YSYEKL. V shed 1 base, J shed 5 bases, and the junction held 3 bases outside the gene matches. There are 14 residues in the CDR3.

On this clonotype: This clone may be a read error of a much larger clone one base away. The J gene is TRBJ2-2, the V gene TRBV18; D is uncertain. Between the trimmed V and J ends, which lost 0 bases and 7 bases, there was a span of 9 bases. Germline lookup yields CDR1 KGHSH and CDR2 LQKENI. This CDR3 comprises 14 residues. CDR3 coding DNA: TGTGCCAGCTCACCACCGAGTGTTGGCGGGGAGCTGTTTTTT. Protein sequence: CASSPPSVGGELFF. Using reference TRBV18 and TRBJ2-2 for the parts outside the CDR3, the full variable domain is NAGVMQNPRHLVRRRGQEARLRCSPMKGHSHVYWYRQLPEEGLKFMVYLQKENIIDESGMPKERFSAEFPKEGPSILRIQQVVRGDSAAYFCASSPPSVGGELFFGEGSRLTVL.

For this clonotype: A much larger clone lies one base from this, so it may be a read error. V and J are TRBV12-3 or TRBV12-4 and TRBJ2-7, with unresolved D. Trimming removed 2 bases from V and 0 bases from J, with 11 bases in between. This CDR3 has 15 amino acids. The CDR3 loop is CASSLYVTRSYEQYF. Written as DNA, the CDR3 is TGTGCCAGCAGTTTATATGTGACACGCTCCTACGAGCAGTACTTC.

This clonotype was picked up a small number of times. V usage is TRBV19 and J usage is TRBJ2-1; either TRBD1 or TRBD2 may fit D (5 bases each). The CDR3 is 15 amino acids. V gave up 5 bases and J gave up 0 bases, with 11 bases separating them. From germline, CDR1 is LNHDA and CDR2 SQIVND (reference sequence). CDR3 sequence reads: CASSRGPASYNEQFF. The CDR3 coding sequence is TGTGCCAGTAGTCGGGGACCAGCCTCCTACAATGAGCAGTTCTTC.

This clonotype was seen more than once but under ten times. The CDR3 DNA reads TGCAGCGTTGAATACCTAAACGGGGACCAGTACTTC. Translating it yields CSVEYLNGDQYF. This chain links TRBV29-1 with TRBJ2-5, with D possibly being TRBD2 (5 bases). CDR1 and CDR2 (germline): SQVTM, ANQGSEA. CDR3 length equals 12 residues. The V end was cut by 2 bases, the J end by 10 bases, with 14 bases between.